This TCR beta chain was sequenced for a study of cytotoxic CD8 clonotypes in ibrutinib-treated CLL. Study as a whole: Median treatment time before response sampling was about 12 months, range 6 to 36. Whole-study results and caveats: Relative to age-matched healthy donors, clonality at baseline was higher, and it tracked circulating CD8+ T-cell counts. Progressing and sustained-remission patients had different sampling times. The clonality rise at ibrutinib response reflected private clonotype expansion.

As to this clone: Antigen unknown.

V was pared by 1 base and J by 6 bases, with 3 bases between. CDR3 length: 12 amino acids. Germline V gives CDR1 SGHNT, CDR2 YENEEA. Profiling relied on immunoSEQ multiplex PCR, and the TCRdb table lists in-frame clones only, not all of them. The sample comprises some 140,000 clones, 80% to 95% of which are singletons, and more than 10% rests with the top ten. This rearrangement joins TRBV11-3 to TRBJ2-2; D not resolved. Sequenced here: PBMCs, sampled after 12 months of ibrutinib treatment. This TCR came from a human donor with chronic lymphocytic leukemia. The CDR3 region has the DNA TGTGCCAGCAGCTTAGGCCCCGGGGAGCTGTTTTTT. Amino acid sequence: CASSLGPGELFF. The full variable domain, rest sourced from reference TRBV11-3 and TRBJ2-2, is EAGVVQSPRYKIIEKKQPVAFWCNPISGHNTLYWYLQNLGQGPELLIRYENEEAVDDSQLPKDRFSAERLKGVDSTLKIQPAELGDSAVYLCASSLGPGELFFGEGSRLTVL.